This T cell receptor (beta chain) was identified during a study of cytomegalovirus exposure and HLA in healthy donors. PCR primers comprised 60 Vbeta and 13 Jbeta primers. Data came from immunoSEQ multiplex PCR; TCRdb stores just in-frame clones and leaves some out. The repertoire holds 88,000 or so clones, with approximately 60% as singletons. CDR3 length: 14 residues. V shed 3 bases and J shed 2 bases, with 7 bases lying between them. From germline, CDR1 is MDHEN and CDR2 SYDVKM. Study findings and constraints: From TCR beta sequences, most subjects' HLA-A and HLA-B alleles were reportedly predicted accurately. Immune exposure information available was restricted to CMV serostatus. Analyzed later, most CMV-associated TCR beta chains appeared HLA-restricted. Reported results showed that the classifier diagnosed cytomegalovirus status with high specificity and sensitivity.

This clone was recorded a few times. The target antigen is unknown. This clonotype was sampled from a male donor in good health and CMV-seropositive. The chain has TRBV28 and TRBJ1-4; D ambiguous. The specimen was PBMCs. The CDR3 loop is CASSLPRTNEKLFF. DNA for the CDR3: TGTGCCAGCAGTTTGCCGCGGACTAATGAAAAACTGTTTTTT.